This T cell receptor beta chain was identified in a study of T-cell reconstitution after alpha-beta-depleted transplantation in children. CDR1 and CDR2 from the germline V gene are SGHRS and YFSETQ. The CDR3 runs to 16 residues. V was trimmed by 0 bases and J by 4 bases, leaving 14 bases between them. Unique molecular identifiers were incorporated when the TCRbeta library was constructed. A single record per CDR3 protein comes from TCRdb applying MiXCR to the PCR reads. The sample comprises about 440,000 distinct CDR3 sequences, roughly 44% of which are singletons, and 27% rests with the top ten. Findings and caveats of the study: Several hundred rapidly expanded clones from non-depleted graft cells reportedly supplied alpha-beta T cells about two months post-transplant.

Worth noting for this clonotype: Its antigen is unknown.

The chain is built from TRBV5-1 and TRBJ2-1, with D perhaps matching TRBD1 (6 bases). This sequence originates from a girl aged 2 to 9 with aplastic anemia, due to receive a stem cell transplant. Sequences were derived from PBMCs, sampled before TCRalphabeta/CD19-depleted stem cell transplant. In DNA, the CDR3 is TGCGCCAGCAGCTTGGGACAGGTTTTCGGATACAATGAGCAGTTCTTC. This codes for CASSLGQVFGYNEQFF.